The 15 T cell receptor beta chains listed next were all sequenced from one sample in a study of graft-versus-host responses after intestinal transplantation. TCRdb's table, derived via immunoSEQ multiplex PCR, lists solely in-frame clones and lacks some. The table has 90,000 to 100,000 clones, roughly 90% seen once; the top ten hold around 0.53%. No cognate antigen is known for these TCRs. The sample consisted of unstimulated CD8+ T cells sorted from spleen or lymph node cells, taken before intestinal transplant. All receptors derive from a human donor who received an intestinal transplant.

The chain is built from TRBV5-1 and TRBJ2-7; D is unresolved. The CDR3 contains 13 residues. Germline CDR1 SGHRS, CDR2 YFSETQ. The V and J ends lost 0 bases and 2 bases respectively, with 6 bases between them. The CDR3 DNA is TGCGCCAGCAGCTTGGGGTCGGCCTACGAGCAGTACTTC. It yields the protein CASSLGSAYEQYF.

Here the CDR3 DNA reads TGCAGCGTGGTAGACAGTTCAGGGGTCTATGGCTACACCTTC. This encodes CSVVDSSGVYGYTF. This rearrangement joins TRBV29-1 to TRBJ1-2; maybe TRBD1 (6 bases). Germline V gene lookup returns CDR1 SQVTM and CDR2 ANQGSEA. The CDR3 consists of 14 residues. Trimming stripped 6 bases from V and 4 bases from J, with 18 bases between.

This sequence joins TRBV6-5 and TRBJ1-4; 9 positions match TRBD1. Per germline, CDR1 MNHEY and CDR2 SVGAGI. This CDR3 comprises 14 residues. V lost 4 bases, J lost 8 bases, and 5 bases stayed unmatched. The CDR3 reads CASSLQGAGEKLFF. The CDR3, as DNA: TGTGCCAGCAGTTTACAGGGGGCAGGGGAAAAACTGTTTTTT.

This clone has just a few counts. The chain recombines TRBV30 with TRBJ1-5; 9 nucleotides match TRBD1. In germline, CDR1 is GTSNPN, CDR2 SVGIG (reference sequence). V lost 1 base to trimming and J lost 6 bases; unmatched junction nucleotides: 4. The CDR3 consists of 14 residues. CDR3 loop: CAWSAGQGRQPQHF. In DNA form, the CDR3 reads TGTGCCTGGAGTGCAGGACAGGGGCGTCAGCCCCAGCATTTT.

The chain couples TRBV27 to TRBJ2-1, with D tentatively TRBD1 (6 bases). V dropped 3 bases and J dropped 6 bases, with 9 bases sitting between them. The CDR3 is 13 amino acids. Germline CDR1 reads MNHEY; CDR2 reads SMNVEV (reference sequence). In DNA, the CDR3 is TGTGCCAGCAGTTTTGACAGGACCAATGAGCAGTTCTTC. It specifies CASSFDRTNEQFF.

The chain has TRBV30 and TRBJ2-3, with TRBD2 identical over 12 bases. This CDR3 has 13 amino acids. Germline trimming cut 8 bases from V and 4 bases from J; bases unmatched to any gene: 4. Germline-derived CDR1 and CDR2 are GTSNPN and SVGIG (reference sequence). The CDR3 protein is CATTSGSADTQYF. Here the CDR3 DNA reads TGTGCCACGACTAGCGGGAGTGCAGATACGCAGTATTTT.

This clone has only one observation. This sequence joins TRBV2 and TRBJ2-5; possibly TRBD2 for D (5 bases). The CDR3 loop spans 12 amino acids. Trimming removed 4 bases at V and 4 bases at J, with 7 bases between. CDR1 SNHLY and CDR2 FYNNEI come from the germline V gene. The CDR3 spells CASSGERETQYF. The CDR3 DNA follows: TGTGCCAGCAGTGGGGAGCGAGAGACCCAGTACTTC.

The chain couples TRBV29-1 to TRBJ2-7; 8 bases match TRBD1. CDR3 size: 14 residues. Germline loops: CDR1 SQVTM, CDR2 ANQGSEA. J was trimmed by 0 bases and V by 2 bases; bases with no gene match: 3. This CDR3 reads CSVEWDRSSYEQYF. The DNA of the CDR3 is TGCAGCGTTGAATGGGACAGGAGCTCCTACGAGCAGTACTTC.

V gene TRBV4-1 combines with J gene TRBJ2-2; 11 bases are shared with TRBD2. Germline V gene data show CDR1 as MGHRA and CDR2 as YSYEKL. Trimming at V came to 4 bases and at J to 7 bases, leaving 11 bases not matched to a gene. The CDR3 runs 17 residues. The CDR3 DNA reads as TGCGCCAGCAGCCGCCTTAGCGGGAGGGCCGGGGACGGGGAGCTGTTTTTT. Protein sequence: CASSRLSGRAGDGELFF.

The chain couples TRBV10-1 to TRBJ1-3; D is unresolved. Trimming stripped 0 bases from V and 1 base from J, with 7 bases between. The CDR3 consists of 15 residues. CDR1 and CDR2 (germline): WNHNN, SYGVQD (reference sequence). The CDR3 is CASSESADSGNTIYF. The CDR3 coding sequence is TGCGCCAGCAGTGAGTCGGCAGATTCTGGAAACACCATATATTTT.

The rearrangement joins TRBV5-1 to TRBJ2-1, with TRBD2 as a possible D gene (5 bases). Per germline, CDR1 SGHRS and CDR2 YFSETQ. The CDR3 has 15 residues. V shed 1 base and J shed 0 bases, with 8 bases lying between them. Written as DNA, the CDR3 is TGCGCCAGCAGCTTGAGAGGGCCCTCCTACAATGAGCAGTTCTTC. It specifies CASSLRGPSYNEQFF.

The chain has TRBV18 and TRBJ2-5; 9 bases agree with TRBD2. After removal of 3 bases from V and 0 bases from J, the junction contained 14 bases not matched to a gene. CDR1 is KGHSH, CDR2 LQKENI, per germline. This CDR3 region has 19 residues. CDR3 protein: CASSPKRGSGGPYQETQYF. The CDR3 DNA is TGTGCCAGCTCACCTAAACGGGGTAGCGGGGGTCCGTACCAAGAGACCCAGTACTTC.

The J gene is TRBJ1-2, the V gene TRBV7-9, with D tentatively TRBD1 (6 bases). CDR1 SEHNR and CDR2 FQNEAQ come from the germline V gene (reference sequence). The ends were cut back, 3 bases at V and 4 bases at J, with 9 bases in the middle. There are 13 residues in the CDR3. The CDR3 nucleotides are TGTGCCAGCAGCTTCTCAGGGGCCTATGGCTACACCTTC. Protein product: CASSFSGAYGYTF.

CDR3 DNA: TGCGCCAGCAGTGAGCGGGCTAGCGCATACAATGAGCAGTTCTTC. Encoded protein: CASSERASAYNEQFF. V is TRBV10-1 and J is TRBJ2-1, with D possibly being TRBD2 (6 bases). This CDR3 has 15 amino acids. Germline V lookup: CDR1 WNHNN, CDR2 SYGVQD (reference sequence). The ends were cut back, 2 bases at V and 4 bases at J, with 12 bases in the middle.

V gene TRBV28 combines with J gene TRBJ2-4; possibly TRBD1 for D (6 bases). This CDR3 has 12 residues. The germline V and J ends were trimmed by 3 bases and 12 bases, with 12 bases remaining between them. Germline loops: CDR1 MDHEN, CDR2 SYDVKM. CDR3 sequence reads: CASSLGDISQYF. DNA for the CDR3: TGTGCCAGCAGTTTGGGGGACATCTCTCAGTACTTC.